The next 30 T cell receptor beta chains were all read from a single sample in a study of CD8 T cells in ankylosing spondylitis. Study-level points and caveats: It appeared that ankylosing spondylitis blood was characterized by a TCR beta motif of roughly 8 highly homologous variants.

Antigens of these TCRs are unknown. Using its own MiXCR run on the 5' RACE reads, TCRdb lists one record per CDR3 protein. The profile shows 650,000 to 800,000 distinct CDR3 sequences, around 17% of them singletons. The sequenced sample was blood, either unsorted or a sorted T cell fraction (not recorded which). The origin of the receptors is a male donor with ankylosing spondylitis.

This clonotype was recorded a few times. The CDR3 DNA follows: TGTGCCAGCAGCTTAGCCCGACAAGAGACCCAGTACTTC. Translated, it gives CASSLARQETQYF. The chain is built from TRBV7-2 and TRBJ2-5; no firm D call. CDR3 length equals 13 residues. Germline assignment: CDR1 SGHTA and CDR2 FQGNSA. V lost 0 bases, J lost 2 bases, and 4 bases lay in between.

The chain joins TRBV9 to TRBJ2-5; the D gene could be TRBD1 or TRBD2 (6 bases each). The CDR3 extends over 15 amino acids. V shed 1 base and J shed 1 base, with 11 bases lying between them. CDR1 and CDR2 (germline): SGDLS, YYNGEE. CDR3 residues: CASSVRGDPQETQYF. CDR3 bases: TGTGCCAGCAGCGTAAGGGGGGACCCCCAAGAGACCCAGTACTTC.

This clonotype was observed a few times. V usage is TRBV27 and J usage is TRBJ2-3; D gene uncertain. Trimming removed 4 bases from V and 7 bases from J, with 12 bases in between. CDR3 length: 13 residues. Per germline, CDR1 MNHEY and CDR2 SMNVEV (reference sequence). The CDR3 sequence: CASSSLGSHTQYF. The CDR3 nucleotides are TGTGCCAGCAGTTCCCTTGGTTCTCATACGCAGTATTTT.

There are a few counts of this clonotype. The chain couples TRBV7-9 to TRBJ2-1, with D perhaps matching TRBD2 (5 bases). Deletions cut 3 bases from V and 10 bases from J, with 10 bases between. The germline gives CDR1 SEHNR, CDR2 FQNEAQ (reference sequence). The CDR3 contains 12 residues. CDR3 amino acids: CASSFGPGEQFF. The CDR3 nucleotides read TGTGCCAGCAGCTTCGGTCCGGGAGAGCAGTTCTTC.

There are a few counts of this clonotype. Here the CDR3 DNA reads TGTGCCCCCTCTATCCGGGGTAGTAAAGTCCACGAGCAGTACTTC. Amino acid sequence: CAPSIRGSKVHEQYF. The rearrangement joins TRBV28 to TRBJ2-7; D is perhaps TRBD2 (5 bases). Germline V gives CDR1 MDHEN, CDR2 SYDVKM. This CDR3 comprises 15 residues. V was pared by 11 bases and J by 5 bases, with 25 bases between.

The chain carries TRBV20-1 and TRBJ1-2, with 8 bases aligning to TRBD1. Looked up from germline, CDR1 is DFQATT and CDR2 is SNEGSKA (reference sequence). With 2 bases clipped from V and 6 bases from J, the junction kept 8 bases outside the gene matches. This CDR3 spans 14 amino acids. CDR3 nucleotides: TGCAGTGCTAGACCACCGGACAGGGCGGATGGCTACACCTTC. This codes for CSARPPDRADGYTF.

This clonotype was recorded a few times. The CDR3 DNA reads as TGCAGTGCAAAAACCGGGACCTCTAAGGGGTCCACAGATACGCAGTATTTT. Protein: CSAKTGTSKGSTDTQYF. The rearrangement joins TRBV20-1 to TRBJ2-3; D tentatively fits TRBD1 or TRBD2 (5 bases each). The CDR3 totals 17 residues. CDR1 and CDR2 from the germline V gene are DFQATT and SNEGSKA (reference sequence). V shed 6 bases and J shed 2 bases, with 24 bases lying between them.

In this sample, this clonotype turned up a few times. The chain carries TRBV20-1 and TRBJ2-3, with TRBD2 matching 7 bases. The germline gives CDR1 DFQATT, CDR2 SNEGSKA (reference sequence). J was trimmed by 3 bases and V by 7 bases; bases with no gene match: 13. This CDR3 comprises 15 residues. CDR3: CSVPRGGGATDTQYF. Here the CDR3 DNA reads TGCAGTGTACCCCGCGGCGGGGGAGCTACAGATACGCAGTATTTT.

V gene TRBV5-5 combines with J gene TRBJ1-3; 7 positions agree with TRBD1. With 4 bases clipped from V and 6 bases from J, the junction kept 10 bases outside the gene matches. The CDR3 runs 15 residues. The V gene's germline CDR1 is SGHKS and CDR2 YYEKEE (reference sequence). The CDR3 nucleotides are TGTGCCAGCAGCCCTTTCGACAGGGACGTAAACACCATATATTTT. It translates to CASSPFDRDVNTIYF.

This clonotype came up a few times. V is TRBV28 and J is TRBJ2-3; D not resolved. The CDR3 is made up of 13 amino acids. Germline values: CDR1 MDHEN, CDR2 SYDVKM. V shed 8 bases and J shed 3 bases, with 12 bases lying between them. The CDR3 sequence is CASGPKITDTQYF. CDR3 nucleotide sequence: TGTGCCAGCGGGCCAAAGATTACAGATACGCAGTATTTT.

The DNA of the CDR3 is TGTGCCAGCAGCCAAGTTGGCTTACAGGGGGAGGGTGGCTACACCTTC. This codes for CASSQVGLQGEGGYTF. V gene TRBV4-2 combines with J gene TRBJ1-2; 8 nucleotides line up with TRBD1. Unmatched junction bases numbered 11, after V lost 1 base and J lost 7 bases. The CDR3 length is 16 residues. The germline V gene has CDR1 LGHNA and CDR2 YNFKEQ.

This clonotype was observed a handful of times. This sequence joins TRBV4-1 and TRBJ2-1; TRBD2 aligns across 7 bases. The CDR3 is made up of 14 amino acids. The V gene's germline CDR1 is MGHRA and CDR2 YSYEKL. Germline trimming cut 1 base from V and 9 bases from J; bases unmatched to any gene: 6. The DNA for the CDR3 is TGCGCCAGCAGCCAAGTCACTAGCGCGGGTGAGCAGTTCTTC. This sequence encodes CASSQVTSAGEQFF.

The J gene is TRBJ1-4, the V gene TRBV12-3 or TRBV12-4; a weak D match, TRBD1 (5 bases). Trimming shortened V by 7 bases and J by 8 bases, and 14 bases separated the two germline ends. The CDR3 length is 13 residues. The CDR3 DNA reads as TGTGCCAGCAAACCAGGGACGCGGGAAAAACTGTTTTTT. Protein sequence: CASKPGTREKLFF.

The V gene is TRBV3-1, the J gene TRBJ1-2; D call uncertain. The V gene's germline CDR1 is LGHDT and CDR2 YNNKEL (reference sequence). CDR3 length equals 14 residues. V was shortened by 1 base and J by 6 bases, with 12 bases between the two germline ends. CDR3 in DNA: TGTGCCAGCAGCCAAGGACACGGTGGACATGGCTACACCTTC. As protein: CASSQGHGGHGYTF.

The chain uses TRBV7-8 and TRBJ2-7; either TRBD1 or TRBD2 may supply D (5 bases each). With 5 bases removed from V and 7 bases from J, the gap between germline ends came to 21 bases. The CDR3 has 15 amino acids. Germline assignment: CDR1 SGHVS and CDR2 FQNEAQ. DNA for the CDR3: TGTGCCAGCAGCCAATTTGTGGGGGACCCAGGGGAGCAGTACTTC. Translated: CASSQFVGDPGEQYF. Drawing the rest from reference TRBV7-8 and TRBJ2-7, the complete variable domain is GAGVSQSPRYKVAKRGQDVALRCDPISGHVSLFWYQQALGQGPEFLTYFQNEAQLDKSGLPSDRFFAERPEGSVSTLKIQRTQQEDSAVYLCASSQFVGDPGEQYFGPGTRLTVT.

The CDR3 region has the DNA TGTGCCAGCAGCGTATCGGCTAGCGGGGCGATGGATGAGCAGTTCTTC. The encoded protein is CASSVSASGAMDEQFF. The chain recombines TRBV9 with TRBJ2-1; 9 nucleotides agree with TRBD2. In germline, CDR1 is SGDLS, CDR2 YYNGEE. Trimming took 1 base from V and 8 from J; bases not matched to a gene: 10. CDR3 size: 16 residues.

This clonotype has at least ten counts. The chain employs TRBV20-1 and TRBJ1-1; the D is unclear. Trimming cost V 5 bases and J 6 bases, with 10 bases left between them. The length of the CDR3 is 11 residues. Germline V gives CDR1 DFQATT, CDR2 SNEGSKA (reference sequence). For the CDR3, the DNA is TGCAGTGCTTTTGGAATGGCTGAAGCTTTCTTT. Residues: CSAFGMAEAFF.

Ten or more counts support this clonotype. The chain employs TRBV29-1 and TRBJ2-3; the D is unclear. This CDR3 comprises 11 residues. CDR1 SQVTM and CDR2 ANQGSEA come from the germline V gene. Trimming shortened V by 6 bases and J by 5 bases, and 9 bases separated the two germline ends. Written as DNA, the CDR3 is TGCAGCGTGATCCGGAGAGATACGCAGTATTTT. It specifies CSVIRRDTQYF.

The rearrangement joins TRBV3-1 to TRBJ2-7; D unresolved. This CDR3 is 15 amino acids long. Germline assignment: CDR1 LGHDT and CDR2 YNNKEL (reference sequence). Deletions cut 0 bases from V and 2 bases from J, with 11 bases between. The CDR3 sequence: CASSQDLFSTYEQYF. The DNA for the CDR3 is TGTGCCAGCAGCCAAGATCTGTTCAGTACCTACGAGCAGTACTTC.

The V gene is TRBV11-2, the J gene TRBJ2-7; 9 positions agree with TRBD2. J was trimmed by 0 bases and V by 0 bases; bases with no gene match: 15. CDR3 length: 20 residues. In germline, CDR1 is SGHAT, CDR2 FQNNGV. CDR3 bases: TGTGCCAGCAGCTTAGAGGGTTTGGGTTGGCGGGAGGGCCTCTCCTACGAGCAGTACTTC. Protein product: CASSLEGLGWREGLSYEQYF.

V and J are TRBV5-1 and TRBJ1-2, with D tentatively TRBD1 (5 bases). The ends were cut back, 0 bases at V and 6 bases at J, with 15 bases in the middle. The CDR3 has 15 residues. The germline V gene encodes CDR1 SGHRS and CDR2 YFSETQ. Written as DNA, the CDR3 is TGCGCCAGCAGCTTGGCACAGGAGATCCCTCATGGCTACACCTTC. Its protein product is CASSLAQEIPHGYTF. The full variable domain, in which reference TRBV5-1 and TRBJ1-2 provide the parts outside the CDR3, is KAGVTQTPRYLIKTRGQQVTLSCSPISGHRSVSWYQQTPGQGLQFLFEYFSETQRNKGNFPGRFSGRQFSNSRSEMNVSTLELGDSALYLCASSLAQEIPHGYTFGSGTRLTVV.

V gene TRBV4-3 combines with J gene TRBJ2-5, with 9 nucleotides matching TRBD1. The CDR3 covers 15 residues. V was pared by 4 bases and J by 3 bases, with 6 bases of the junction left unmatched. Germline-derived CDR1 and CDR2 are LGHNA and YSLEER. CDR3 coding DNA: TGCGCCAGCAGCCTCGGGACAGGGAAAGAAGAGACCCAGTACTTC. Translation gives CASSLGTGKEETQYF.

The genes are TRBV3-1 and TRBJ1-1; D remains unclear. Trimming removed 6 bases at V and 7 bases at J, with 12 bases between. This CDR3 has 12 amino acids. Germline loops: CDR1 LGHDT, CDR2 YNNKEL (reference sequence). The chain's CDR3 is CASSQSGSEAFF. CDR3 in DNA: TGTGCCAGCAGTCAATCCGGGAGTGAAGCTTTCTTT.

The CDR3 reads CASSLATTEAFF. The CDR3 DNA sequence: TGTGCCAGCAGCTTGGCTACCACTGAAGCTTTCTTT. The chain couples TRBV5-5 to TRBJ1-1; D gene unclear. V lost 0 bases to trimming and J lost 4 bases, with 4 bases between them. The CDR3 has 12 amino acids. Germline CDR1 is SGHKS and CDR2 is YYEKEE (reference sequence).

This clonotype occurred many times. The chain recombines TRBV12-3 or TRBV12-4 with TRBJ2-3; D perhaps matches TRBD2 (5 bases). V lost 5 bases and J 3 bases, leaving 18 bases between the germline ends. The CDR3 loop spans 16 amino acids. The CDR3 region is CASSPSARGMTDTQYF. CDR3 in DNA: TGTGCCAGCAGTCCCTCCGCGAGAGGGATGACAGATACGCAGTATTTT.

This clonotype was counted only a few times. J is TRBJ2-7 and V is TRBV20-1, with a tentative D call TRBD1 (6 bases). V was clipped by 1 base and J by 5 bases, with 21 bases between them. The CDR3 contains 16 residues. Per the germline V gene, CDR1 is DFQATT and CDR2 is SNEGSKA (reference sequence). The CDR3: CSARVPSTGTLDEQYF. The CDR3 DNA reads as TGCAGTGCTAGAGTACCCAGCACAGGGACCCTAGACGAGCAGTACTTC.

This chain joins TRBV11-2 and TRBJ2-2, with no clear D. CDR3 length: 15 residues. Per germline, CDR1 SGHAT and CDR2 FQNNGV. The germline V and J ends were trimmed by 5 bases and 1 base, with 11 bases remaining between them. CDR3 protein: CASSLHTKNTGELFF. The CDR3 nucleotides read TGTGCCAGCAGCCTTCACACGAAGAACACCGGGGAGCTGTTTTTT.

This clonotype appeared a few times. V usage is TRBV6-5 and J usage is TRBJ2-3; 9 bases match TRBD2. Germline V lookup: CDR1 MNHEY, CDR2 SVGAGI. This CDR3 spans 15 amino acids. The V gene end was trimmed by 0 bases and the J gene end by 6 bases; junction bases not matched to a gene: 4. DNA of the CDR3: TGTGCCAGCAGTTACTCTTCAGCGGGGGGCGATACGCAGTATTTT. It specifies CASSYSSAGGDTQYF.

The chain has TRBV28 and TRBJ2-2; 7 positions match TRBD2. In germline, CDR1 is MDHEN, CDR2 SYDVKM. There are 15 residues in the CDR3. With V trimmed by 6 bases and J by 0 bases, 4 bases remained unmatched. This chain's CDR3 is CASSPGLPNTGELFF. The CDR3, as DNA: TGTGCCAGCAGCCCGGGACTACCGAACACCGGGGAGCTGTTTTTT.

The sample holds one count of this clonotype. The V and J genes are TRBV7-6 and TRBJ2-2, with 11 bases identical to TRBD2. Germline V gene lookup returns CDR1 SGHVS and CDR2 FNYEAQ. V dropped 3 bases and J dropped 8; count of bases not matched to a gene: 11. This CDR3 region has 17 residues. CDR3 in amino acids: CASSFSTSGALSGELFF. CDR3 sequence (DNA): TGTGCCAGCAGCTTCTCGACTAGCGGGGCGTTGTCTGGGGAGCTGTTTTTT.